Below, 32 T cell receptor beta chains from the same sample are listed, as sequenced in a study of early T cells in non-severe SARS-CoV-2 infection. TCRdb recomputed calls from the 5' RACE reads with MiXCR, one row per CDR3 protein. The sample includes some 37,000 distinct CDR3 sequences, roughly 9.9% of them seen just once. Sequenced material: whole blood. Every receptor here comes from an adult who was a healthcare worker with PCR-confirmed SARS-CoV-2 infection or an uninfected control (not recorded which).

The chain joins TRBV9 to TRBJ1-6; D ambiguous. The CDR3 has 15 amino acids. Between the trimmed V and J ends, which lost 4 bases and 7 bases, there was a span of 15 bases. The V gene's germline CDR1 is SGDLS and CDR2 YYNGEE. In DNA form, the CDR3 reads TGTGCCAGCAGCCCTTCGGGCAGCAGCAATTCACCCCTCCACTTT. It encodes CASSPSGSSNSPLHF.

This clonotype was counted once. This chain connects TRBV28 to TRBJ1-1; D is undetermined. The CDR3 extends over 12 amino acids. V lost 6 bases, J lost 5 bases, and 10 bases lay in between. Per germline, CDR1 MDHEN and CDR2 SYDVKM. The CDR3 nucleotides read TGTGCCAGCAGCTTCGGATTTACTGAAGCTTTCTTT. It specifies CASSFGFTEAFF.

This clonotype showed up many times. The CDR3 DNA is TGCAGTGCAGGACAGGGGAATAATTCACCCCTCCACTTT. It yields the protein CSAGQGNNSPLHF. V usage is TRBV20-1 and J usage is TRBJ1-6; 9 bases align to TRBD1. Germline V gene sequence: CDR1 DFQATT, CDR2 SNEGSKA (reference sequence). After removal of 6 bases from V and 5 bases from J, the junction contained 2 bases not matched to a gene. This CDR3 has 13 amino acids.

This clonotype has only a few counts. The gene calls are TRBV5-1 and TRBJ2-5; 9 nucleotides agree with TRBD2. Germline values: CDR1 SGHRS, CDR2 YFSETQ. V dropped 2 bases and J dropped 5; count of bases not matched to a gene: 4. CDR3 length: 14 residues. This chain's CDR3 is CASSFSGGKETQYF. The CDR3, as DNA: TGCGCCAGCAGCTTTAGCGGGGGTAAGGAGACCCAGTACTTC.

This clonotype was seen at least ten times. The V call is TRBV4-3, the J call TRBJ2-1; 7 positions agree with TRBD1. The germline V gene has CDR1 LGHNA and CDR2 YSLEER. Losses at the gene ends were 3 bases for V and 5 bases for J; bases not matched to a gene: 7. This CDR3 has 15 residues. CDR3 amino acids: CASSHLGGRNNEQFF. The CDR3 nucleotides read TGCGCCAGCAGCCACCTAGGGGGCAGAAACAATGAGCAGTTCTTC.

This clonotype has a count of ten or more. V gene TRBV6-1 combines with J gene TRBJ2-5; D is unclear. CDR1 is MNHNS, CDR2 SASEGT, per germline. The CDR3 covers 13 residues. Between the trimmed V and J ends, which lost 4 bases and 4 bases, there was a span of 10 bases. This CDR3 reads CASSVDWAETQYF. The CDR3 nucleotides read TGTGCCAGCAGTGTAGATTGGGCAGAGACCCAGTACTTC.

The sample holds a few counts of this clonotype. CDR3 region: CASSLAVRGNEAFF. DNA of the CDR3: TGTGCCAGCAGTTTAGCGGTCAGGGGAAATGAAGCTTTCTTT. The chain is built from TRBV12-3 or TRBV12-4 and TRBJ1-1; perhaps TRBD1 as D (6 bases). Trimming left V 0 bases short and J 7 bases short, with 12 bases between. This CDR3 spans 14 amino acids.

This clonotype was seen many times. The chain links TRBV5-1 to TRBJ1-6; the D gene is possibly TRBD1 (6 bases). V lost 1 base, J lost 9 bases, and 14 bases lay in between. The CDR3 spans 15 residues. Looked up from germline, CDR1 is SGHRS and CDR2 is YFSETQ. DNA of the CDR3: TGCGCCAGCAGCTTGTCAGGGGAGAATAGTTCACCCCTCCACTTT. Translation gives CASSLSGENSSPLHF.

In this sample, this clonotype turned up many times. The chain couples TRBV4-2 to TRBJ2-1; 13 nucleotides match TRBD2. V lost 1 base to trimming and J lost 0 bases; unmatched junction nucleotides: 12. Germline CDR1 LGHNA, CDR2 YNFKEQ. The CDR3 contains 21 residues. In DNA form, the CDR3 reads TGTGCCAGCAGCCAAGCTTGGACTAGCGGGGGTACCGTGAGCTCCTACAATGAGCAGTTCTTC. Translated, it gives CASSQAWTSGGTVSSYNEQFF.

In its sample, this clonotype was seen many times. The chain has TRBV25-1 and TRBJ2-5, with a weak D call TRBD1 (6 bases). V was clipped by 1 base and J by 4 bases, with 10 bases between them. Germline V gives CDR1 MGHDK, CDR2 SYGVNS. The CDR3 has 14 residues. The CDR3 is CASSESGAVETQYF. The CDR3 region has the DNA TGTGCCAGCAGTGAATCAGGGGCCGTAGAGACCCAGTACTTC.

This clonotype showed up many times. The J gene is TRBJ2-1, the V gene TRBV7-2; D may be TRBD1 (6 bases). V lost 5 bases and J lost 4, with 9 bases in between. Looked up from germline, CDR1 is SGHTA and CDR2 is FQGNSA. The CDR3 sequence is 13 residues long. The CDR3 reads CASSGDIYNEQFF. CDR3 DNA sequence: TGTGCCAGCAGCGGGGACATTTACAATGAGCAGTTCTTC.

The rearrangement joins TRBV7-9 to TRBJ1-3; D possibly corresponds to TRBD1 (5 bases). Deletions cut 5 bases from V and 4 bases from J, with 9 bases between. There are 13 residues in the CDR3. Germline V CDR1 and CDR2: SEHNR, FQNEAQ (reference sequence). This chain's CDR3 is CASSQGHGNTIYF. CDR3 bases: TGTGCCAGCAGCCAGGGCCACGGAAACACCATATATTTT.

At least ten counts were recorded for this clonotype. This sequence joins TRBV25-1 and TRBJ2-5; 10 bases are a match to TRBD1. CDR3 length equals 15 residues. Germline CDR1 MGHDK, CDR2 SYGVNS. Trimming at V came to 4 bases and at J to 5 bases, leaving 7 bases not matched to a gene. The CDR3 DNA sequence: TGTGCCAGCAGTGGAGACAGGGGGCCGGGTGAGACCCAGTACTTC. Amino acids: CASSGDRGPGETQYF.

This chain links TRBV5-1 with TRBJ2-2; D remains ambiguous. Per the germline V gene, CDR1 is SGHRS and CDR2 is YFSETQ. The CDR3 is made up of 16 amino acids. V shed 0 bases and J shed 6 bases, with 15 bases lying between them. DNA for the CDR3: TGCGCCAGCAGCTTGGCCTCCGCGCTGGCATCCGGGGAGCTGTTTTTT. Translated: CASSLASALASGELFF. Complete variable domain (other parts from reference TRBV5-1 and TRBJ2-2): KAGVTQTPRYLIKTRGQQVTLSCSPISGHRSVSWYQQTPGQGLQFLFEYFSETQRNKGNFPGRFSGRQFSNSRSEMNVSTLELGDSALYLCASSLASALASGELFFGEGSRLTVL.

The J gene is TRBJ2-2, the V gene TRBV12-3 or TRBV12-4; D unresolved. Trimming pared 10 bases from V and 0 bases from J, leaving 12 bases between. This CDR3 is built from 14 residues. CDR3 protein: CATSRVSNTGELFF. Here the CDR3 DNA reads TGTGCCACCTCGCGAGTATCGAACACCGGGGAGCTGTTTTTT.

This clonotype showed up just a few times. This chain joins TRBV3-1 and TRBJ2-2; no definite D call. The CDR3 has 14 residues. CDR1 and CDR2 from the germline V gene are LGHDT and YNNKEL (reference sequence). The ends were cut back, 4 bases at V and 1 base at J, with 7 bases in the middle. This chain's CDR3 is CASSPGRNTGELFF. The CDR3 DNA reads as TGTGCCAGCAGCCCCGGCAGGAACACCGGGGAGCTGTTTTTT.

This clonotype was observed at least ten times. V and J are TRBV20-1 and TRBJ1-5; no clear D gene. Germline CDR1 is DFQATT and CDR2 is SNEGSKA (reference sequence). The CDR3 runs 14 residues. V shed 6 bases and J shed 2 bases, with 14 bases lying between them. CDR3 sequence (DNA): TGCAGTGCCGCCCGACCCGTTGGCAATCAGCCCCAGCATTTT. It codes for CSAARPVGNQPQHF.

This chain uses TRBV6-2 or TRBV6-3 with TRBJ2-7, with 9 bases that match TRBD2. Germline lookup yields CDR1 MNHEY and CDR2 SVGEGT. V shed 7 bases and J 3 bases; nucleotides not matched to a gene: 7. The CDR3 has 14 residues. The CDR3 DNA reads TGTGCCAGCAATAGCGGGGGCGCTTACTACGAGCAGTACTTC. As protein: CASNSGGAYYEQYF.

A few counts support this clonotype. DNA of the CDR3: TGTGCCAGCAGCTCCGGACCATCCGGGGTTAATCAGCCCCAGCATTTT. It translates to CASSSGPSGVNQPQHF. This chain joins TRBV12-3 or TRBV12-4 and TRBJ1-5, with D hard to call. V dropped 6 bases and J dropped 4 bases, with 19 bases sitting between them. CDR3 length equals 16 residues.

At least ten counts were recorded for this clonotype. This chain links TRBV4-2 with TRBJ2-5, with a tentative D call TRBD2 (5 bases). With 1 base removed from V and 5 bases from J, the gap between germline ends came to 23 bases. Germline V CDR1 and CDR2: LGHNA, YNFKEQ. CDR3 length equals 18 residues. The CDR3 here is CASSQARGGRSGKETQYF. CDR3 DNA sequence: TGTGCCAGCAGCCAAGCCAGAGGAGGTAGATCGGGGAAGGAGACCCAGTACTTC.

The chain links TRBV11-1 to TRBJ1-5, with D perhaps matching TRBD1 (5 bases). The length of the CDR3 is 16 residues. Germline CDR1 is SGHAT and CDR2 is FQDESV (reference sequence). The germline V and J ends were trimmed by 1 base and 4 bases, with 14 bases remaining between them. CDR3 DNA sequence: TGTGCCAGCAGCTTAGGAGCGGACGGGACTAATCAGCCCCAGCATTTT. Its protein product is CASSLGADGTNQPQHF.

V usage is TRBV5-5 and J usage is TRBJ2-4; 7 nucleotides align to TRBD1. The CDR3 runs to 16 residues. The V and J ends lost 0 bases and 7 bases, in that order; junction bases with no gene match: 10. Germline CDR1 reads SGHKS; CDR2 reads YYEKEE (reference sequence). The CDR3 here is CASSLVTGTVGNIQYF. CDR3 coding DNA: TGTGCCAGCAGCTTGGTAACAGGGACAGTTGGGAACATTCAGTACTTC.

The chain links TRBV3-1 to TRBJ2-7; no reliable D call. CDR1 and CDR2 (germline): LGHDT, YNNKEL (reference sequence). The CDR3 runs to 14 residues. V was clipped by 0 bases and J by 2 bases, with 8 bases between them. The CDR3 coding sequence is TGTGCCAGCAGCCAAGAGCCGAACCCCTACGAGCAGTACTTC. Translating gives CASSQEPNPYEQYF.

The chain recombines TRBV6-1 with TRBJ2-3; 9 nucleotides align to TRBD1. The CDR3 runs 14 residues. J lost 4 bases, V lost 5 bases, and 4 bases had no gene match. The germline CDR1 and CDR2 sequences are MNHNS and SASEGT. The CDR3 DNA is TGTGCCAGCAGTCCGGGACAGGGCGCAGATACGCAGTATTTT. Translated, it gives CASSPGQGADTQYF.

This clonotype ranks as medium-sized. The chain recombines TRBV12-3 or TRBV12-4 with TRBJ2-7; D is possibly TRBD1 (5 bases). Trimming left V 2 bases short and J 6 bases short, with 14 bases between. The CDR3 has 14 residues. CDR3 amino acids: CASSLRTPSAEQYF. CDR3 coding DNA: TGTGCCAGCAGTTTAAGGACACCCAGCGCCGAGCAGTACTTC.

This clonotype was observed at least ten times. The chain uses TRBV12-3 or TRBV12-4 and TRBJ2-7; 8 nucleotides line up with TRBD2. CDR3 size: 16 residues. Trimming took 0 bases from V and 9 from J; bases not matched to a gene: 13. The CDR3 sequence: CASSLALTSGSAVQYF. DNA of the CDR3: TGTGCCAGCAGTTTAGCGCTAACTAGCGGCTCCGCAGTGCAGTACTTC.

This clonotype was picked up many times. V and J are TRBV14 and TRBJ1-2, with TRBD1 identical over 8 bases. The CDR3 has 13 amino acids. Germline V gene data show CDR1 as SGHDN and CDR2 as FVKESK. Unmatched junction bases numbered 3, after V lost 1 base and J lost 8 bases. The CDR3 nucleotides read TGTGCCAGCAGCCAAGTGCAGGGGGCGGGCTACACCTTC. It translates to CASSQVQGAGYTF.

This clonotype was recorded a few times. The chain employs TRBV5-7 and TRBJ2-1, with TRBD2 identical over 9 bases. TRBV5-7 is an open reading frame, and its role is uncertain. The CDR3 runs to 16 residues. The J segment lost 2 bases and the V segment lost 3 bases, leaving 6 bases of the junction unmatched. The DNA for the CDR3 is TGTGCCAGCAGCTCGATTAGCGGGGGACCCTACAATGAGCAGTTCTTC. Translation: CASSSISGGPYNEQFF.

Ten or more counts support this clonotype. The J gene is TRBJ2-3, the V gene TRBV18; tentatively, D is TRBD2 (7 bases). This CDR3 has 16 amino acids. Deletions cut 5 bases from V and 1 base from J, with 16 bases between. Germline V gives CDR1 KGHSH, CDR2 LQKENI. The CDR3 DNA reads TGTGCCAGCTCAAATCTACGGGGGGCCCGCACAGATACGCAGTATTTT. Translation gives CASSNLRGARTDTQYF.

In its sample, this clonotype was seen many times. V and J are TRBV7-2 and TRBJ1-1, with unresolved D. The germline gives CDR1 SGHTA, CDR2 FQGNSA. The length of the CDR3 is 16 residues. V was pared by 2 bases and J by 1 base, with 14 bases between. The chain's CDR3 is CASSLSPGTSNTEAFF. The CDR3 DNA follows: TGTGCCAGCAGCTTATCCCCGGGAACCTCGAACACTGAAGCTTTCTTT.

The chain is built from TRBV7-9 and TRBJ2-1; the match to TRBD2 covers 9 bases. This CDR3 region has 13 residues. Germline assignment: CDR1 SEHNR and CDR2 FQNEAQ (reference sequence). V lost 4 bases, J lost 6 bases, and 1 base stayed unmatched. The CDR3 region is CASSSRGGNEQFF. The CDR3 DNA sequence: TGTGCCAGCAGCTCGCGGGGGGGCAATGAGCAGTTCTTC.

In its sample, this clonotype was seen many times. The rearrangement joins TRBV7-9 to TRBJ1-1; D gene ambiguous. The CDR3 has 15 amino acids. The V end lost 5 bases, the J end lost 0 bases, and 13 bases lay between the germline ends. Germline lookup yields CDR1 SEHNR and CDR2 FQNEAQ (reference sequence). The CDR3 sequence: CASSRPDGMNTEAFF. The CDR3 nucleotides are TGTGCCAGCAGCCGTCCAGACGGTATGAACACTGAAGCTTTCTTT.